This T cell receptor beta chain was recovered during a study of T cell responses to AZD1222 COVID-19 vaccine. Overall study context: Investigators merged groups given second doses at roughly 4 or roughly 12 weeks.

Concerning this clone: Its target is not known.

General study findings and limits: The reported proportion of spike-specific TCRs targeting unmutated variant regions was nearly half. CD4 TCRs linked to vaccination spanned spike, dominating at 160-218 and 743-854. With two AZD1222 doses given, Spike-specific TCR breadth and depth both rose.

CDR3 length: 15 amino acids. The germline V gene encodes CDR1 SGHDT and CDR2 YYEEEE. V shed 4 bases, J shed 0 bases, and the junction held 4 bases outside the gene matches. Clones were read by immunoSEQ multiplex PCR, and TCRdb kept only the in-frame ones, dropping some. The sample includes about 97,000 clones, 80% to 85% of them seen just once. This specimen consisted of peripheral blood, obtained on day 0 of AZD1222 vaccination. The genes are TRBV5-6 and TRBJ1-5; 7 nucleotides match TRBD1. This TCR came from an adult in good health. CDR3 in amino acids: CASSTGVYSNQPQHF. In DNA form, the CDR3 reads TGTGCCAGCAGCACAGGGGTCTATAGCAATCAGCCCCAGCATTTT.